This T cell receptor beta chain came from a study of blood T cell repertoires in COVID-19. About the study: Italy, Spain and the United States were the sources of the convalescent and acute COVID-19 samples. In each case, the material was cDNA or gDNA derived from T cells, B-cell-depleted T cells, or PBMCs.

In the authors' methods: Amplifying reference gene primers gave estimates of nucleated cell counts. The data were produced by immunoSEQ multiplex PCR, yet TCRdb's version contains in-frame clones alone and is incomplete. V, J and clone size reflect that table, while D and trimming were determined from the DNA. The data hold about 120,000 clones, with roughly nine tenths observed a single time. Germline loops: CDR1 SNHLY, CDR2 FYNNEI. The CDR3 covers 16 residues. J lost 1 base, V lost 3 bases, and 5 bases had no gene match. The receptor was isolated from a man between 65 and 79 years old with active or convalescent COVID-19. The sequenced sample consisted of peripheral blood. V and J are TRBV2 and TRBJ2-5, with TRBD2 identical over 10 bases. The CDR3 DNA is TGTGCCAGCAGTGACCGGACTAGCGGCCTCCAAGAGACCCAGTACTTC. Its translation: CASSDRTSGLQETQYF.